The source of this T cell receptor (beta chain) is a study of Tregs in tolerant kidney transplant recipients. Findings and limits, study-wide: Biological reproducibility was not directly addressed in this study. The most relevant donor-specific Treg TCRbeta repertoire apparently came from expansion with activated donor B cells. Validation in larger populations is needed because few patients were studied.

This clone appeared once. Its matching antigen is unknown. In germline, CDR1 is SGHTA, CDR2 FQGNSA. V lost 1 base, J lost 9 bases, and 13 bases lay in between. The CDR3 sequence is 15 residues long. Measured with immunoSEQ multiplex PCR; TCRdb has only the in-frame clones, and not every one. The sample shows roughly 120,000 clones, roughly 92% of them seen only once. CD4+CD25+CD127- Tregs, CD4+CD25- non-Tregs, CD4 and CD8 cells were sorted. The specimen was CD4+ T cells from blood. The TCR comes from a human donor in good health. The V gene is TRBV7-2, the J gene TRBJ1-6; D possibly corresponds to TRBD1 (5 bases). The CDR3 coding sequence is TGTGCCAGCAGCTTAGGCTCAGGGAGTGGTTCACCCCTCCACTTT. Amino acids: CASSLGSGSGSPLHF.